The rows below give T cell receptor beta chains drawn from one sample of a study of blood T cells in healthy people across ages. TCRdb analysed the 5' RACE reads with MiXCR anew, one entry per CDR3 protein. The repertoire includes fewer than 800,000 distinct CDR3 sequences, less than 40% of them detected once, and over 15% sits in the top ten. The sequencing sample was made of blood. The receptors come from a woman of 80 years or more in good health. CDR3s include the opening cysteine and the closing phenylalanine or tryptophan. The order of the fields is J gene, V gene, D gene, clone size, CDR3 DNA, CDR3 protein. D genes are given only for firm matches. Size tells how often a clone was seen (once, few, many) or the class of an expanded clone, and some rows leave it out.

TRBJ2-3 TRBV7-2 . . TGTGCCAGCAGCTACCCGCCCGACGGGACAGATACGCAGTATTTT CASSYPPDGTDTQYF
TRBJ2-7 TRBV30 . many TGTGCCTGGAGTGTAGGGGGGGGCTCCTACGAGCAGTACTTC CAWSVGGGSYEQYF
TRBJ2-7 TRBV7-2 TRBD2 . TGTGCCAGCAGCTTCGGGACTAGCGGGGGGTACGAGCAGTACTTC CASSFGTSGGYEQYF
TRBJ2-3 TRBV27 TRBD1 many TGTGCCAGCAGTTTAAGACAGGGATGGACAGATACGCAGTATTTT CASSLRQGWTDTQYF
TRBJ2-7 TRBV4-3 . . TGCGCCAGCAGCCAAGATAGGGTCGGAGGCGAGCAGTACTTC CASSQDRVGGEQYF
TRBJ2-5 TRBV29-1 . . TGCAGCGTTCACCAGGGTGGTGAAGAGACCCAGTACTTC CSVHQGGEETQYF
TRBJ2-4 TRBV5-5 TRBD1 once TGTGCCAGCAGCTGGGCCTGGACAGGCAACATTCAGTACTTC CASSWAWTGNIQYF
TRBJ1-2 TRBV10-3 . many TGTGCCATCAGTGATGGAAGGGGATCGGATGGCTACACCTTC CAISDGRGSDGYTF
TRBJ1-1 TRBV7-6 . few TGTGCCAGCAGCTCCCCGGCCGGGGAGGCTTTCTTT CASSSPAGEAFF
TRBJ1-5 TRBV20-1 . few TGCAGTGCTGGGTGGGGTGATAGCAATCAGCCCCAGCATTTT CSAGWGDSNQPQHF
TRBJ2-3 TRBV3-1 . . TGTGCCAGCAGCCAGAGGAATCTAGCGCTCGGTGGGAATACGCAGTATTTT CASSQRNLALGGNTQYF
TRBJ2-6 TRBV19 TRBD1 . TGTGCCAGTAGAATAGTAGGAGGACAGGGTTCATCTGGGGCCAACGTCCTGACTTTC CASRIVGGQGSSGANVLTF
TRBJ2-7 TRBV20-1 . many TGCAGTGGGAACCGGGACGTCGAGCAGTACTTC CSGNRDVEQYF
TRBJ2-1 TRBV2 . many TGTGCCAGCAGTGAGACCGTTGGCGGGTATGAGCAGTTCTTC CASSETVGGYEQFF
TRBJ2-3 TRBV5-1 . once TGCGCCAGTAGCCTTCCTAGCAGGGGAAGCACAGATACGCAGTATTTT CASSLPSRGSTDTQYF
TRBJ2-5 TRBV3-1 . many TGTGCCAGCAGCCAGCTATTGCAGGGCCCCCAAGAGACCCAGTACTTC CASSQLLQGPQETQYF
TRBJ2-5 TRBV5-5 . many TGTGCCAGCAGCTTGGAGGGGGGGGGCCAAGAGACCCAGTACTTC CASSLEGGGQETQYF
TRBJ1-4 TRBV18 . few TGTGCCAGCTCACCGAAGCGGGAGAATGAAAAACTGTTTTTT CASSPKRENEKLFF
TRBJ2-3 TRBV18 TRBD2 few TGTGCCAGCTCACCATTCGAACAAGGACTAGCGGGGCCAGATACGCAGTATTTT CASSPFEQGLAGPDTQYF
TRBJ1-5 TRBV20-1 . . TGCAGTGCCCGACGGCAGGCCGACGAGCCCCAGCATTTT CSARRQADEPQHF
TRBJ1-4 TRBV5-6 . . TGTGCCAGCAGCTTCGAAGGACTCAATGAAAAACTGTTTTTT CASSFEGLNEKLFF
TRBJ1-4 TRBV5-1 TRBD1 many TGCGCCAGCAGCTTGACAGGGGGCCGGGAAAAACTGTTTTTT CASSLTGGREKLFF